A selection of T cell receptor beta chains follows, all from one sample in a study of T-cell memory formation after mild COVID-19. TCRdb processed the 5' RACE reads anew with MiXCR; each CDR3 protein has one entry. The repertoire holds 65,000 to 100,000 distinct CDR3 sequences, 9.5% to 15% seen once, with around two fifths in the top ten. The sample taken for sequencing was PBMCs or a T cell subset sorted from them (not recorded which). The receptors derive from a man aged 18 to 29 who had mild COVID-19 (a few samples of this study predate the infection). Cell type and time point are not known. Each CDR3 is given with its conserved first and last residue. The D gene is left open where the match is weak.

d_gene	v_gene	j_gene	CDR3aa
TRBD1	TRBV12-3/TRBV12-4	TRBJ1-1	CASIPQGDAEAFF
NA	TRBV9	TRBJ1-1	CASSTGAGNTEAFF
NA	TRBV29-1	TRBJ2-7	CSVGGESYEQYF
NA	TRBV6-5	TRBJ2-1	CASSYSASVIIGRNEQFF
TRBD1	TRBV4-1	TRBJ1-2	CASSQTGMDGYTF
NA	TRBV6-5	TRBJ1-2	CASSYSRAGNGYTF
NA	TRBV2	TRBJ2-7	CASNSGEQYF
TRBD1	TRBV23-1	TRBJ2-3	CASSQDRADTQYF
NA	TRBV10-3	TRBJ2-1	CAIRGEQQGDEQFF
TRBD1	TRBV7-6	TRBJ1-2	CASSPSIQGVSYGYTF
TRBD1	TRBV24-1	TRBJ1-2	CATSDFWTGEATF
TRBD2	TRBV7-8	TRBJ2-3	CASTPWWTSGGGDTQYF
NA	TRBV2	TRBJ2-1	CASSEFDFYNEQFF
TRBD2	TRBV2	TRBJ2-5	CASSEALRAGGPVEETQYF